The sequence of this TCR beta chain was determined in a study of T cell responses to AZD1222 COVID-19 vaccine. Findings and caveats of the study: The donor group comprised mostly white British people and more females; the analysis possibly underestimated clonal diversity. Only a handful of AZD1222 recipients were seropositive at baseline.

The germline CDR1 and CDR2 sequences are MNHEY and SVGAGI. CDR3 length equals 14 residues. The V and J ends lost 2 bases and 1 base, in that order; junction bases with no gene match: 0. This clone was found once. Its matching antigen is unknown. Using immunoSEQ multiplex PCR, the repertoire was profiled, and TCRdb retains in-frame clones only, with some absent. The table shows approximately 150,000 clones, with more than 85% occurring only once. The genes are TRBV6-5 and TRBJ1-1, with 8 positions matching TRBD1. This TCR was sampled from an adult who received the AZD1222 COVID-19 vaccine. Source: peripheral blood, taken 28 days after the second AZD1222 dose. CDR3 amino acids: CASSYGTGNTEAFF. Here the CDR3 DNA reads TGTGCCAGCAGTTACGGGACAGGGAACACTGAAGCTTTCTTT.